This entry lists 12 T cell receptor beta chains sequenced from one sample in a study of blood T cell repertoires in COVID-19. Libraries were prepared by immunoSEQ multiplex PCR; TCRdb keeps only in-frame clonotypes and omits some of them. The sample has about 100,000 clones, just under 85% seen once; the top ten hold around 9.5%. The specimen sequenced was peripheral blood. These receptors all come from a man aged 35 to 55 with active or convalescent COVID-19.

V usage is TRBV7-2 and J usage is TRBJ1-3; weak D call: TRBD1 (6 bases). Trimming removed 2 bases from V and 1 base from J, with 6 bases in between. The CDR3 runs to 14 residues. Germline V gene lookup returns CDR1 SGHTA and CDR2 FQGNSA. Here the CDR3 DNA reads TGTGCCAGCAGCTTAAGGGGGTCTGGAAACACCATATATTTT. This codes for CASSLRGSGNTIYF.

This chain uses TRBV6-5 with TRBJ1-3; D is possibly TRBD1 (5 bases). Trimming removed 8 bases from V and 0 bases from J, with 14 bases in between. Germline V gives CDR1 MNHEY, CDR2 SVGAGI. The CDR3 has 15 residues. The CDR3 sequence is CASVRDSYSGNTIYF. DNA for the CDR3: TGTGCCAGCGTACGGGACTCATACTCTGGAAACACCATATATTTT.

The rearrangement uses TRBV24-1 and TRBJ1-1; 8 nucleotides match TRBD1. Losses at the gene ends were 6 bases for V and 5 bases for J; bases not matched to a gene: 4. The CDR3 length is 13 residues. Germline values: CDR1 KGHDR, CDR2 SFDVKD. CDR3 nucleotide sequence: TGTGCCACCAGTATTACAGGGGGAACTGAAGCTTTCTTT. Its translation: CATSITGGTEAFF.

The V call is TRBV6-2 or TRBV6-3, the J call TRBJ2-7; no reliable D call. In germline, CDR1 is MNHEY, CDR2 SVGEGT. V was trimmed by 4 bases and J by 3 bases, leaving 4 bases between them. This CDR3 spans 11 amino acids. DNA for the CDR3: TGTGCCAGCAGTTCTTTCTACGAGCAGTACTTC. This gives the protein CASSSFYEQYF.

This clone was counted once. This chain links TRBV7-9 with TRBJ1-1; 8 bases are shared with TRBD1. There are 13 residues in the CDR3. V shed 5 bases and J 4 bases; nucleotides not matched to a gene: 3. CDR1 SEHNR and CDR2 FQNEAQ come from the germline V gene (reference sequence). The CDR3 coding sequence is TGTGCCAGCAGCCGTACAGGGGGCACTGAAGCTTTCTTT. Its translation: CASSRTGGTEAFF.

Concerning this clone: It is unclear where the CDR3 begins or ends on the DNA, so no DNA is shown, and the CDR3 is as TCRdb lists it. The CDR3: CASNGLAASTSSTSGRVEQYF. The rearrangement uses TRBV10-1 and TRBJ2-7; the table calls TRBD2, which could not be checked here. The germline V gene has CDR1 WNHNN and CDR2 SYGVQD (reference sequence). Inclusive of both ends, the CDR3 amounts to 21 amino acids.

The V gene is TRBV10-2, the J gene TRBJ2-3; D ambiguous. The germline V and J ends were trimmed by 2 bases and 0 bases, with 12 bases remaining between them. The germline gives CDR1 WSHSY, CDR2 SAAADI. CDR3 length: 16 residues. The CDR3 here is CASSEVRPSSTDTQYF. For the CDR3, the DNA is TGCGCCAGCAGTGAGGTTCGTCCTTCTAGCACAGATACGCAGTATTTT.

This chain joins TRBV5-4 and TRBJ2-1; 8 nucleotides match TRBD2. Per germline, CDR1 SGHNT and CDR2 YYREEE (reference sequence). The V and J ends lost 4 bases and 7 bases, in that order; junction bases with no gene match: 13. The CDR3 extends over 16 amino acids. The CDR3 bases are TGTGCCAGCAGCGTTGGTTCGGGGGGGCCTCGGAATGAGCAGTTCTTC. It codes for CASSVGSGGPRNEQFF.

This rearrangement joins TRBV7-9 to TRBJ2-5; TRBD1 might be the D (6 bases). Germline-derived CDR1 and CDR2 are SEHNR and FQNEAQ (reference sequence). Deletions cut 5 bases from V and 5 bases from J, with 24 bases between. This CDR3 is 17 amino acids long. The CDR3 sequence: CASSTGQSSGPAETQYF. CDR3 DNA: TGTGCCAGCAGCACAGGACAGTCCTCCGGTCCTGCGGAGACCCAGTACTTC. Together with reference TRBV7-9 and TRBJ2-5, the CDR3 gives the full variable domain: DTGVSQNPRHKITKRGQNVTFRCDPISEHNRLYWYRQTLGQGPEFLTYFQNEAQLEKSRLLSDRFSAERPKGSFSTLEIQRTEQGDSAMYLCASSTGQSSGPAETQYFGPGTRLLVL.

The chain employs TRBV19 and TRBJ1-5, with D unresolved. The CDR3 has 15 residues. V was trimmed by 5 bases and J by 0 bases, leaving 11 bases between them. In germline, CDR1 is LNHDA, CDR2 SQIVND (reference sequence). DNA for the CDR3: TGTGCCAGTAGTTTCGGCGGATATAGCAATCAGCCCCAGCATTTT. This translates into CASSFGGYSNQPQHF.

The rearrangement uses TRBV21-1 and TRBJ1-3; TRBD1 was called by the table and not checked on the DNA. TRBV21-1 is listed as a pseudogene. The CDR3 contains 16 residues. The CDR3 sequence: CASSLGFRTVGNTIYF. The CDR3 DNA follows: TGTGCCAGCAGCTTAGGGTTCCGGACAGTAGGAAACACCATATATTTT.

The V gene is TRBV6-5, the J gene TRBJ1-2; D might be TRBD1 (5 bases). Germline CDR1 is MNHEY and CDR2 is SVGAGI. The length of the CDR3 is 14 residues. The V gene lost 8 bases and the J gene lost 8 bases, with 21 bases spanning the gap. This CDR3 reads CASLLAGRWQGYTF. DNA of the CDR3: TGTGCCAGCCTACTGGCAGGGAGGTGGCAGGGCTACACCTTC.